The present TCR beta chain was sequenced within a study of T cells in Graves' hyperthyroidism and ophthalmopathy. General study findings and limits: In blood, most of the thyroid clonotypes expanded above 0.001 were also present.

Amplified regions were TCR beta CDR3 sequences from RNA transcripts. Initially, a first-round RT-PCR of the TCR CDR3 employed the HTBI primer set. Using its own MiXCR run on the multiplex PCR reads, TCRdb lists one record per CDR3 protein. The top ten hold 5% to 6.5% of the sample, which has approximately 420,000 distinct CDR3 sequences, roughly 15% seen once. Newly diagnosed hyperthyroidism patients aged 18 to 65 years had disease lasting under 2 months. On this clonotype itself: Antigen unknown.

This CDR3 contains 13 residues. The germline V and J ends were trimmed by 3 bases and 8 bases, with 15 bases remaining between them. Germline V lookup: CDR1 SGHDT, CDR2 YYEEEE. The sequence derives from a woman aged 18-29 years with Graves' hyperthyroidism. Source material: blood. The chain is built from TRBV5-6 and TRBJ2-7; unclear D gene. Here the CDR3 DNA reads TGTGCCAGCAGCTCGTCCCCGGAGCAGCAGCAGTACTTC. Translating gives CASSSSPEQQQYF.